This T cell receptor beta chain was recorded in a study of tumor-infiltrating lymphocytes in localized non-small cell lung cancer (dated by TCRdb to the early 2020s). With regard to the full study: Patients whose samples were collected after neoadjuvant chemotherapy, as well as both smokers and never-smokers and several histologies, were included in the cohort. Resected tumor tissue and uninvolved lung tissue described as non-adjacent to the tumor were contributed by each patient, with both tissues obtained from the same patient. Flow cytometry, multiplex immunofluorescence, RNA-seq, exome sequencing and proteomics were applied to the same patients as TCR sequencing, which was one of several integrated assays. In total, the ICON cohort was made up of 150 or so surgical patients who had localized non-small cell lung cancer and whose tumors were resected. A total of 55 or so patients were included in the paired tumor versus uninvolved lung comparison of immunoSEQ T-cell fraction. General conclusions and limits of the study: TCR-derived T-cell fraction did not differ between the flow cytometry-defined immunotypes IM1 (good prognosis) and IM2 (poor prognosis). Since assay coverage differed from patient to patient depending on how much tissue was available, TCR sequencing was done for only a subset of the cohort. Consistent with immunofluorescence CD3 counts, TCRbeta sequencing supported greater T cell infiltration in tumors than in uninvolved lung tissue. Because different pieces of the same tissue were used for different assays, technical variation could not be separated from intratumor heterogeneity.

The T-cell fraction in tumor and uninvolved lung tissue was provided by TCR sequencing with the immunoSEQ assay. On the authors' methods: To analyze survival, patients were divided into a high T-cell fraction group (upper tertile) and a low T-cell fraction group (lower two tertiles), and the two groups were compared using a log-rank test. A signed-rank test was used to check for differences in T-cell fraction between paired tumor and uninvolved lung. Held by TCRdb, this immuneACCESS table contains in-frame sequences only and omits some clones. Under half of the omission traces to an unresolved V gene where checked; the cause of the rest is unknown. The DNA gave D and trimming, while V, J and clone size come from that table. This sample has some 10,000 clones in its table, and around 80% of those were observed once. The top ten constitute 6.9% of the sample. CDR1 and CDR2 are read off the germline V gene as MNHEY and SVGAGI. Including the terminal cysteine and phenylalanine, the CDR3 comprises 14 residues. The DNA shown is the 42-base CDR3, in frame from base 1. Here V drops 4 bases and J drops 7 bases, and the junction holds 5 bases not matched to any gene.

As regards this clone: Its cognate antigen has yet to be identified. The input lacks base qualities; no much larger clone sits a single base away.

Patient enrollment in ICON started in the first half of 2016, and the final patient was enrolled in September 2018. From a subcohort of around 78 patients, fresh tumor and matched uninvolved tissue were collected for in-depth immune analyses, including TCR sequencing. DNA isolated from bulk tissue, without cell sorting, was used for TCR sequencing. The sequenced sample was uninvolved lung tissue not adjacent to the tumor. The sequence joins TRBV6-5 to TRBJ1-5, with TRBD1 identical over 9 junction bases. This TCR derives from a human donor with non-small cell lung cancer. The nucleotide sequence is given as TGTGCCAGCAGTTCAGGACAGGGGCAACAGCCCCAGCATTTT. Translated, it reads CASSSGQGQQPQHF.